Below are 2 T cell receptor beta chains sequenced from a single sample in a study of blood T cell repertoires in COVID-19. The repertoire was sequenced with immunoSEQ multiplex PCR; TCRdb's copy has only in-frame clones and lacks some. The sample has around 320,000 clones, roughly 89% seen once. The specimen sequenced was peripheral blood. These receptor sequences come from a woman aged 25 to 39 with COVID-19, enrolled during active disease.

The gene calls are TRBV24-1 and TRBJ1-1, with 8 positions matching TRBD1. Germline V lookup: CDR1 KGHDR, CDR2 SFDVKD. Trimming removed 9 bases from V and 4 bases from J; junction bases left unmatched: 6. The CDR3 totals 13 residues. CDR3 sequence reads: CATRYRGGTEAFF. In DNA form, the CDR3 reads TGTGCCACCCGTTACAGGGGGGGCACTGAAGCTTTCTTT.

The chain couples TRBV10-1 to TRBJ2-5; 7 bases align to TRBD1. This CDR3 is built from 13 residues. V lost 6 bases, J lost 2 bases, and 3 bases stayed unmatched. Germline values: CDR1 WNHNN, CDR2 SYGVQD (reference sequence). CDR3 residues: CASSRQGQETQYF. For the CDR3, the DNA is TGCGCCAGCAGCCGACAGGGTCAAGAGACCCAGTACTTC.